This record covers a single T cell receptor (beta chain). Antigen: not known. This sample stems from a study of T cell responses to AZD1222 COVID-19 vaccine. Findings and caveats of the study: Clonal diversity was possibly underestimated; the donors were predominantly white British and more often female. Repertoire collection took place solely once the T cell response had peaked. Spike regions recognized by vaccine-associated CD4 TCRs spanned the protein, led by 160-218 and 743-854. Nearly half of unique spike-specific TCRs reportedly avoided B.1.351 and B.1.1.7 mutated regions.

The CDR3 covers 15 residues. The germline V gene has CDR1 SNHLY and CDR2 FYNNEI. Losses at the gene ends were 3 bases for V and 8 bases for J; bases not matched to a gene: 10. Clones were sequenced by immunoSEQ multiplex PCR, and TCRdb holds only the in-frame ones, with some missing. The repertoire holds roughly 99,000 clones, with around nine tenths as singletons. The source is an adult who received the AZD1222 COVID-19 vaccine. The sample in question was peripheral blood, obtained 28 days after the second AZD1222 dose. The chain links TRBV2 to TRBJ1-2; the match to TRBD1 covers 9 bases. The CDR3 nucleotides read TGTGCCAGCAGTGACCCTGGACAGGGGCTGAGGGGCTACACCTTC. Its translation: CASSDPGQGLRGYTF.